This entry lists 28 T cell receptor beta chains sequenced from one sample in a study of Graves' ophthalmopathy and Graves' hyperthyroidism. RNA transcripts provided the template for amplifying TCR beta CDR3 regions. After a first-round RT-PCR with HTBI primers, a second-round multiplex PCR was run. TCRdb reprocessed the multiplex PCR reads with MiXCR, giving one entry per CDR3 protein. The sample yields roughly 1.1 million distinct CDR3 sequences, approximately 35% seen once. The sequenced sample was peripheral blood or thyroid tissue (not recorded which). The receptors come from an adult man with Graves' hyperthyroidism.

As for this clonotype: A much bigger clone sits one base away, suggesting this may be a read error. The limits of the CDR3 on the DNA are not certain, so only TCRdb's listed CDR3 is given. This chain connects TRBV20-1 to TRBJ1-1; the D call of TRBD1 is as the table states it, not checked on the DNA. Per the germline V gene, CDR1 is DFQATT and CDR2 is SNEGSKA (reference sequence). The CDR3 totals 14 residues, both ends included. The CDR3 loop reads CSARWGAGNTESFF.

Remarks on this clonotype: One junction end does not reproduce the germline sequence, and a read error may be involved. This sequence joins TRBV7-9 and TRBJ2-7; D is uncertain. The CDR3 is made up of 15 amino acids. In germline, CDR1 is SEHNR, CDR2 FQNEAQ (reference sequence). CDR3: CASTLNVGPTYEQYF. In DNA, the CDR3 is TGCGCCAGCACCTTAAACGTAGGGCCGACCTACGAGCAGTACTTC.

In this sample, this clonotype turned up a few times. The chain couples TRBV29-1 to TRBJ2-7, with 8 bases fitting TRBD2. CDR1 is SQVTM, CDR2 ANQGSEA, per germline. This CDR3 spans 13 amino acids. Trimming cost V 3 bases and J 3 bases; bases outside gene matches: 4. The CDR3 sequence: CSVETSVRYEQYF. The CDR3 DNA reads as TGCAGCGTTGAGACTAGCGTACGCTACGAGCAGTACTTC.

There are a few counts of this clonotype. CDR3 protein: CASSEYGTQYF. The CDR3 nucleotides read TGTGCCAGCAGTGAATACGGTACGCAGTATTTT. The rearrangement joins TRBV25-1 to TRBJ2-3, with no clear D. The CDR3 has 11 residues. The germline V gene has CDR1 MGHDK and CDR2 SYGVNS. Trimming pared 0 bases from V and 8 bases from J, leaving 3 bases between.

This rearrangement joins TRBV7-9 to TRBJ2-5; possible D gene TRBD2, 6 bases. Germline lookup yields CDR1 SEHNR and CDR2 FQNEAQ (reference sequence). CDR3 length: 11 amino acids. V lost 5 bases and J lost 12, with 13 bases in between. CDR3 sequence reads: CASSRGEAEYF. CDR3 sequence (DNA): TGTGCCAGCAGCCGTGGGGAGGCGGAGTACTTC. The variable domain in full, completed from reference TRBV7-9 and TRBJ2-5, reads DTGVSQNPRHKITKRGQNVTFRCDPISEHNRLYWYRQTLGQGPEFLTYFQNEAQLEKSRLLSDRFSAERPKGSFSTLEIQRTEQGDSAMYLCASSRGEAEYFGPGTRLLVL.

Concerning this clonotype: At one end the junction does not follow the germline gene, possibly because of a read error. As DNA, the CDR3 is TGCAGCGTTGTTATGGGTGGAACTGAAGCTTTC. Its translation is CSVVMGGTEAF. The chain recombines TRBV29-1 with TRBJ2-6, with D unresolved. CDR3 length: 11 residues. Germline CDR1 SQVTM, CDR2 ANQGSEA.

The chain links TRBV7-2 to TRBJ2-2, with a weak D call TRBD1 (9 bases). The V gene's germline CDR1 is SGHTA and CDR2 FQGNSA. Trimming shortened V by 4 bases and J by 9 bases, and 27 bases separated the two germline ends. The CDR3 contains 18 residues. The CDR3 sequence: CASSSSGGTGMILRELFF. The CDR3 nucleotides are TGTGCCAGCAGCTCCTCGGGGGGGACAGGGATGATTCTACGGGAGCTGTTTTTT.

Only a few counts were recorded for this clonotype. The chain combines TRBV12-3 or TRBV12-4 with TRBJ1-2; no firm D call. Trimming shortened V by 3 bases and J by 8 bases, and 10 bases separated the two germline ends. The CDR3 consists of 12 residues. CDR3 residues: CASSLAVPGYTF. The CDR3 nucleotides read TGTGCCAGCAGTTTGGCAGTACCCGGCTACACCTTC.

CDR3 loop: CASSHPGIRSGSGTGELFF. The CDR3 nucleotides are TGTGCCAGCAGCCACCCGGGGATACGCTCGGGGTCAGGTACCGGGGAGCTGTTTTTT. This chain uses TRBV5-4 with TRBJ2-2, with D tentatively TRBD2 (5 bases). Germline lookup yields CDR1 SGHNT and CDR2 YYREEE (reference sequence). CDR3 size: 19 residues. The V and J ends lost 4 bases and 5 bases respectively, with 27 bases between them. Complete variable domain (other parts from reference TRBV5-4 and TRBJ2-2): ETGVTQSPTHLIKTRGQQVTLRCSSQSGHNTVSWYQQALGQGPQFIFQYYREEENGRGNFPPRFSGLQFPNYSSELNVNALELDDSALYLCASSHPGIRSGSGTGELFFGEGSRLTVL.

This chain joins TRBV10-2 and TRBJ2-7; tentatively, D is TRBD2 (5 bases). CDR3 length: 12 amino acids. From germline, CDR1 is WSHSY and CDR2 SAAADI. V gave up 4 bases and J gave up 7 bases, with 11 bases separating them. CDR3 DNA sequence: TGCGCCAGCAGTGCCGGGGTGCAGGAGCAGTACTTC. Its protein product is CASSAGVQEQYF.

This rearrangement joins TRBV30 to TRBJ1-2, with D perhaps TRBD1 (5 bases). The CDR3 runs 12 residues. V shed 5 bases and J shed 4 bases, with 11 bases lying between them. Germline values: CDR1 GTSNPN, CDR2 SVGIG (reference sequence). The CDR3 reads CAWLAGGYGYTF. Written as DNA, the CDR3 is TGTGCCTGGCTTGCGGGGGGCTATGGCTACACCTTC. The whole variable domain, remainder taken from reference TRBV30 and TRBJ1-2, is SQTIHQWPATLVQPVGSPLSLECTVEGTSNPNLYWYRQAAGRGLQLLFYSVGIGQISSEVPQNLSASRPQDRQFILSSKKLLLSDSGFYLCAWLAGGYGYTFGSGTRLTVV.

This chain connects TRBV5-1 to TRBJ1-4; D gene uncertain. CDR1 is SGHRS and CDR2 is YFSETQ in the germline V gene. The CDR3 runs 16 residues. V was clipped by 4 bases and J by 0 bases, with 13 bases between them. The CDR3 sequence: CASSDGGRSTNEKLFF. For the CDR3, the DNA is TGCGCCAGCAGCGACGGTGGTCGATCAACTAATGAAAAACTGTTTTTT.

The sample holds many counts of this clonotype. The chain couples TRBV5-1 to TRBJ2-7, with a possible D match to TRBD1 (6 bases). With 0 bases removed from V and 5 bases from J, the gap between germline ends came to 15 bases. The CDR3 contains 15 residues. The germline gives CDR1 SGHRS, CDR2 YFSETQ. CDR3 amino acids: CASSLDPDSNDEQYF. CDR3 sequence (DNA): TGCGCCAGCAGCTTGGACCCGGACAGTAACGACGAGCAGTACTTC.

This CDR3 is CASSLLGQGGNTEAFF. Here the CDR3 DNA reads TGTGCCAGCAGTTTACTTGGACAGGGGGGGAACACTGAAGCTTTCTTT. The rearrangement links TRBV7-6 to TRBJ1-1, with 10 positions matching TRBD1. This CDR3 has 16 amino acids. V lost 6 bases and J lost 1; bases outside the gene matches: 8. The germline V gene encodes CDR1 SGHVS and CDR2 FNYEAQ.

The table lists this clonotype with a count of one. The chain uses TRBV7-8 and TRBJ1-2; TRBD1 aligns across 8 bases. Per germline, CDR1 SGHVS and CDR2 FQNEAQ. CDR3 length equals 16 residues. V was pared by 5 bases and J by 2 bases, with 10 bases of the junction left unmatched. The CDR3 coding sequence is TGTGCCAGCAGCCCGGGACAGGATATCGACAACTATGGCTACACCTTC. It encodes CASSPGQDIDNYGYTF.

The V gene is TRBV29-1, the J gene TRBJ1-4, with D hard to call. CDR3 length equals 12 residues. V was clipped by 6 bases and J by 6 bases, with 11 bases between them. Germline V lookup: CDR1 SQVTM, CDR2 ANQGSEA. CDR3 coding DNA: TGCAGCGTGCGGGCCTTGGATGAAAAACTGTTTTTT. It is translated as CSVRALDEKLFF.

The gene calls are TRBV10-3 and TRBJ2-5; D uncertain. V lost 0 bases and J lost 9, with 17 bases in between. Per germline, CDR1 ENHRY and CDR2 SYGVKD. The CDR3 runs 15 residues. CDR3 bases: TGTGCCATCAGTGAGTCCCCAGATAGCAATCAGCCCCAGTACTTC. Translating it yields CAISESPDSNQPQYF.

V gene TRBV14 combines with J gene TRBJ2-7; the D gene could be TRBD1 or TRBD2 (6 bases each). The CDR3 length is 14 residues. Between the trimmed V and J ends, which lost 4 bases and 2 bases, there was a span of 12 bases. Looked up from germline, CDR1 is SGHDN and CDR2 is FVKESK. The DNA for the CDR3 is TGTGCCAGCAGCCCCTCGGGGGCTCCCTACGAGCAGTACTTC. It is translated as CASSPSGAPYEQYF. Using reference TRBV14 and TRBJ2-7 for the parts outside the CDR3, the full variable domain is EAGVTQFPSHSVIEKGQTVTLRCDPISGHDNLYWYRRVMGKEIKFLLHFVKESKQDESGMPNNRFLAERTGGTYSTLKVQPAELEDSGVYFCASSPSGAPYEQYFGPGTRLTVT.

V is TRBV7-6 and J is TRBJ2-5, with 7 nucleotides matching TRBD2. The CDR3 covers 15 residues. Unmatched junction bases numbered 9, after V lost 4 bases and J lost 4 bases. Germline lookup yields CDR1 SGHVS and CDR2 FNYEAQ. CDR3 region: CASSSASGGSETQYF. In DNA, the CDR3 is TGTGCCAGCAGCTCGGCGTCGGGGGGATCAGAGACCCAGTACTTC.

The table lists this clonotype with many counts. The chain recombines TRBV20-1 with TRBJ2-7; 8 nucleotides align to TRBD2. Germline CDR1 and CDR2: DFQATT and SNEGSKA (reference sequence). This CDR3 is 12 amino acids long. V shed 1 base, J shed 4 bases, and the junction held 0 bases outside the gene matches. Written as DNA, the CDR3 is TGCAGTGCTAGAGCGGGAGGGTACGAGCAGTACTTC. Translating gives CSARAGGYEQYF.

The V call is TRBV2, the J call TRBJ2-2, with D perhaps matching TRBD2 (5 bases). This CDR3 has 17 residues. The V end lost 5 bases, the J end lost 6 bases, and 22 bases lay between the germline ends. Germline lookup yields CDR1 SNHLY and CDR2 FYNNEI. The CDR3 bases are TGTGCCAGCAGTTTATCGTTACAGACGGGGATGTCCGGGGAGCTGTTTTTT. Protein product: CASSLSLQTGMSGELFF. Based on the CDR3 plus reference TRBV2 and TRBJ2-2, the full variable domain is EPEVTQTPSHQVTQMGQEVILRCVPISNHLYFYWYRQILGQKVEFLVSFYNNEISEKSEIFDDQFSVERPDGSNFTLKIRSTKLEDSAMYFCASSLSLQTGMSGELFFGEGSRLTVL.

This clonotype occurred many times. The chain carries TRBV2 and TRBJ1-6; no clear D gene. Germline values: CDR1 SNHLY, CDR2 FYNNEI. The CDR3 has 14 residues. V was trimmed by 4 bases and J by 10 bases, leaving 14 bases between them. The CDR3 nucleotides read TGTGCCAGCAGTGGCCCGGAGCCTCGGTCACCCCTCCACTTT. This translates into CASSGPEPRSPLHF.

This clonotype was recorded at least ten times. This chain links TRBV29-1 with TRBJ2-7; TRBD1 might be the D (5 bases). The CDR3 sequence is 10 residues long. The germline V gene encodes CDR1 SQVTM and CDR2 ANQGSEA. Trimming took 6 bases from V and 9 from J, leaving 12 bases between them. The CDR3 here is CSVTQDRQYF. The CDR3 DNA reads as TGCAGCGTCACACAGGATAGGCAGTACTTC.

The chain links TRBV10-3 to TRBJ2-1, with D maybe TRBD2 (5 bases). Germline loops: CDR1 ENHRY, CDR2 SYGVKD. CDR3 size: 15 residues. Trimming pared 4 bases from V and 5 bases from J, leaving 15 bases between. The CDR3 coding sequence is TGTGCCATCAGTGCAGAGGGCGCCCTTAACAATGAGCAGTTCTTC. Residues: CAISAEGALNNEQFF.

This clonotype was observed many times. The genes are TRBV7-2 and TRBJ1-1; no definite D call. V was clipped by 0 bases and J by 4 bases, with 9 bases between them. Per germline, CDR1 SGHTA and CDR2 FQGNSA. The CDR3 totals 14 residues. Written as DNA, the CDR3 is TGTGCCAGCAGCTTAGCGGTAGGGCCCACTGAAGCTTTCTTT. Translation gives CASSLAVGPTEAFF.

This sequence joins TRBV29-1 and TRBJ2-5; D uncertain. The CDR3 runs to 12 residues. Trimming took 6 bases from V and 5 from J, leaving 13 bases between them. CDR1 SQVTM and CDR2 ANQGSEA come from the germline V gene. CDR3 in amino acids: CSVPSSVETQYF. The CDR3 DNA reads TGCAGCGTCCCGAGTAGTGTGGAGACCCAGTACTTC.

The table lists this clonotype with many counts. This chain connects TRBV19 to TRBJ1-4, with D perhaps matching TRBD1 (6 bases). Per germline, CDR1 LNHDA and CDR2 SQIVND (reference sequence). The CDR3 has 14 amino acids. V was trimmed by 10 bases and J by 0 bases, leaving 12 bases between them. CDR3 coding DNA: TGTGCCACCAGACAGGCCGCAACTAATGAAAAACTGTTTTTT. It encodes CATRQAATNEKLFF.

This clonotype was recorded many times. The chain uses TRBV12-3 or TRBV12-4 and TRBJ1-5; D not resolved. The CDR3 runs 11 residues. V lost 6 bases, J lost 8 bases, and 8 bases lay in between. The CDR3 loop is CASSNTEPQHF. The CDR3 region has the DNA TGTGCCAGCAGCAATACGGAGCCCCAGCATTTT.